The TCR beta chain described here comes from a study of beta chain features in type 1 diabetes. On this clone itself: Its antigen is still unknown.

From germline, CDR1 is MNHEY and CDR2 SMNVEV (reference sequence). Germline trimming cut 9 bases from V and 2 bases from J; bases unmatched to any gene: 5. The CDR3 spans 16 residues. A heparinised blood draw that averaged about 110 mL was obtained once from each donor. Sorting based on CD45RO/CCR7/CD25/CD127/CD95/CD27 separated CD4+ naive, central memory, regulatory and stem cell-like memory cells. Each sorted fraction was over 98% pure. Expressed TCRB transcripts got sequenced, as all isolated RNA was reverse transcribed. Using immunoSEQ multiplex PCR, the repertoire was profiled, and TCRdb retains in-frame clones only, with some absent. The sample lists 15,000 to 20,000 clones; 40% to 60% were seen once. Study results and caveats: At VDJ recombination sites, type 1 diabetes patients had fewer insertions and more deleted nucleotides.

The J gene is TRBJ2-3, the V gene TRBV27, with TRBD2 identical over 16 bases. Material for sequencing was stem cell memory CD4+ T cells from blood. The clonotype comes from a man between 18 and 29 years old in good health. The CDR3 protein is CARGGLAGGPTDTQYF. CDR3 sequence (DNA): TGTGCCAGAGGGGGACTAGCGGGAGGGCCCACAGATACGCAGTATTTT.